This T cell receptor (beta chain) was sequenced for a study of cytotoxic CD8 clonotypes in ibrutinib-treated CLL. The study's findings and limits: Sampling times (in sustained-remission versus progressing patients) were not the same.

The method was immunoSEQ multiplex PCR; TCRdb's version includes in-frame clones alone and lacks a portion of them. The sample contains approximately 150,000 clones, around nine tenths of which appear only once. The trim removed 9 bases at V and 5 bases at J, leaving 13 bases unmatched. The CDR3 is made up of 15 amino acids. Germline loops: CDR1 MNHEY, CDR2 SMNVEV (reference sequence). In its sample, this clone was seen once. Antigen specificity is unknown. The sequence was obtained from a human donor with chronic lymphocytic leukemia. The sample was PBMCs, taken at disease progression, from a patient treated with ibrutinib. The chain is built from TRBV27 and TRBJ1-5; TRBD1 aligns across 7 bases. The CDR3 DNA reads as TGTGCCAGGGCGATCACGCAGGGGGTCTATCAGCCCCAGCATTTT. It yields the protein CARAITQGVYQPQHF.